These 19 T cell receptor beta chains came from one sample sequenced in a study of CD4 T cells in relation to SARS-CoV-2 and coronaviruses. Unexposed donor CD4+ T cells date from about 2010-2019, before the COVID-19 pandemic. The cells were cultured for 10 days before CD4+ T cells were isolated. The protocol was immunoSEQ multiplex PCR, while the TCRdb copy is restricted to in-frame clones and leaves out a portion. The sample includes more than 20,000 clones, over 65% of them seen just once. What these receptors recognize is not known. Sequenced input: CD4+ T cells from PBMCs, cultured in vitro. Receptors were obtained from a human donor in good health.

The CDR3 region is CASSLPGLAGDRRVYEQYF. In DNA form, the CDR3 reads TGTGCCAGCAGCTTACCGGGACTAGCGGGAGATCGTCGGGTATACGAGCAGTACTTC. The chain employs TRBV7-9 and TRBJ2-7, with TRBD2 identical over 14 bases. J gave up 4 bases and V 2 bases, and 13 bases lay outside the gene matches. This CDR3 contains 19 residues. Germline V CDR1 and CDR2: SEHNR, FQNEAQ (reference sequence).

In this sample, this clone turned up a few times. The CDR3 here is CASSQDTRRTNTIYF. CDR3 DNA sequence: TGTGCCAGCAGCCAAGATACCCGGAGGACAAACACCATATATTTT. The chain links TRBV3-1 (or the pseudogene TRBV3-2) to TRBJ1-3, with D hard to call. The CDR3 is 15 residues long. V was pared by 0 bases and J by 6 bases, with 12 bases between. Looked up from germline, CDR1 is LGHDT and CDR2 is YNNKEL (reference sequence).

The chain couples TRBV6-1 to TRBJ2-1, with D unclear. The V gene lost 3 bases and the J gene lost 3 bases, with 6 bases spanning the gap. The CDR3 totals 13 residues. CDR1 and CDR2 from the germline V gene are MNHNS and SASEGT. This CDR3 is CASSEASYNEQFF. CDR3 DNA sequence: TGTGCCAGCAGTGAGGCTAGCTACAATGAGCAGTTCTTC.

V is TRBV27 and J is TRBJ2-2; 7 nucleotides align to TRBD2. After removal of 5 bases from V and 2 bases from J, the junction contained 11 bases not matched to a gene. The CDR3 totals 17 residues. In germline, CDR1 is MNHEY, CDR2 SMNVEV (reference sequence). Written as DNA, the CDR3 is TGTGCCAGCAGTACCCGCCCACTAGCGACCAACACCGGGGAGCTGTTTTTT. Translating gives CASSTRPLATNTGELFF.

This rearrangement joins TRBV18 to TRBJ2-2; possible D gene TRBD2, 6 bases. The CDR3 spans 15 residues. V lost 1 base to trimming and J lost 5 bases, with 11 bases between them. Per germline, CDR1 KGHSH and CDR2 LQKENI. The CDR3 loop is CASSPLAEGTGELFF. CDR3 sequence (DNA): TGTGCCAGCTCACCACTAGCGGAGGGGACCGGGGAGCTGTTTTTT.

V gene TRBV27 combines with J gene TRBJ2-2, with TRBD1 matching over 9 bases. The CDR3 is 14 amino acids. V lost 6 bases and J lost 4; bases outside the gene matches: 3. The germline CDR1 and CDR2 sequences are MNHEY and SMNVEV (reference sequence). CDR3 nucleotides: TGTGCCAGCAGCACAGGGGGCTCCACCGGGGAGCTGTTTTTT. Translated, it gives CASSTGGSTGELFF.

This clone was detected a few times. This sequence joins TRBV10-3 and TRBJ1-2; TRBD1 agrees at 10 bases. This CDR3 comprises 18 residues. V lost 7 bases and J lost 2; bases outside the gene matches: 16. Germline V gives CDR1 ENHRY, CDR2 SYGVKD. CDR3: CAITGRDRGTGANYGYTF. CDR3 nucleotides: TGTGCCATCACCGGACGCGACCGCGGGACAGGGGCGAACTATGGCTACACCTTC.

This clone was detected once. V usage is TRBV11-2 and J usage is TRBJ2-3; D possibly corresponds to TRBD2 (6 bases). Germline V gene lookup returns CDR1 SGHAT and CDR2 FQNNGV. This CDR3 spans 16 amino acids. Trimming shortened V by 5 bases and J by 2 bases, and 17 bases separated the two germline ends. CDR3 amino acids: CASSAGRREFTDTQYF. The CDR3, as DNA: TGTGCCAGCAGCGCGGGTCGGCGGGAATTCACAGATACGCAGTATTTT.

The chain uses TRBV7-9 and TRBJ1-1; D is uncertain. The CDR3 sequence is 13 residues long. The germline V and J ends were trimmed by 1 base and 1 base, with 4 bases remaining between them. The germline V gene has CDR1 SEHNR and CDR2 FQNEAQ (reference sequence). Written as DNA, the CDR3 is TGTGCCAGCAGCTTAGACAGGAACACTGAAGCTTTCTTT. Protein product: CASSLDRNTEAFF.

The rearrangement links TRBV2 to TRBJ2-1, with unresolved D. Germline V gene sequence: CDR1 SNHLY, CDR2 FYNNEI. The V end was cut by 7 bases, the J end by 3 bases, with 10 bases between. CDR3 length: 13 amino acids. CDR3 region: CASTDLNYNEQFF. The CDR3, as DNA: TGTGCCAGCACGGACCTAAACTACAATGAGCAGTTCTTC.

This clone was seen a handful of times. The V and J genes are TRBV5-1 and TRBJ2-1; 11 positions match TRBD2. CDR1 is SGHRS and CDR2 is YFSETQ in the germline V gene. The V gene end was trimmed by 1 base and the J gene end by 9 bases; junction bases not matched to a gene: 6. This CDR3 contains 15 residues. The DNA of the CDR3 is TGCGCCAGCAGCTTGTTAGCGGGAGGGGGAGGTGAGCAGTTCTTC. This gives the protein CASSLLAGGGGEQFF.

The chain recombines TRBV19 with TRBJ1-2; D not certain. This CDR3 spans 11 amino acids. Deletions cut 1 base from V and 8 bases from J, with 5 bases between. Germline lookup yields CDR1 LNHDA and CDR2 SQIVND (reference sequence). CDR3 nucleotide sequence: TGTGCCAGTAGTATAGCAGGAGGCTACACCTTC. This translates into CASSIAGGYTF. The variable domain in full, with the rest retrieved from reference TRBV19 and TRBJ1-2, is DGGITQSPKYLFRKEGQNVTLSCEQNLNHDAMYWYRQDPGQGLRLIYYSQIVNDFQKGDIAEGYSVSREKKESFPLTVTSAQKNPTAFYLCASSIAGGYTFGSGTRLTVV.

This clone was found a few times. V is TRBV27 and J is TRBJ2-1, with D perhaps matching TRBD1 (6 bases). This CDR3 is built from 12 residues. V lost 3 bases and J 8 bases, leaving 8 bases between the germline ends. Germline V gene lookup returns CDR1 MNHEY and CDR2 SMNVEV (reference sequence). In nucleotides, the CDR3 is TGTGCCAGCAGTTTGTACAGGGATGAGCAGTTCTTC. This encodes CASSLYRDEQFF.

This chain connects TRBV9 to TRBJ2-3; 8 bases are a match to TRBD1. The CDR3 is 15 residues long. The germline V gene has CDR1 SGDLS and CDR2 YYNGEE. V lost 2 bases, J lost 4 bases, and 6 bases stayed unmatched. The CDR3: CASSVQGALADTQYF. The CDR3 nucleotides read TGTGCCAGCAGCGTGCAGGGGGCGCTGGCAGATACGCAGTATTTT.

The chain recombines TRBV11-2 with TRBJ2-1; 9 bases fit TRBD2. This CDR3 has 15 residues. Germline CDR1 is SGHAT and CDR2 is FQNNGV. V was pared by 3 bases and J by 10 bases, with 10 bases of the junction left unmatched. CDR3: CASSFSRSGSYEQFF. In nucleotides, the CDR3 is TGTGCCAGCAGCTTCTCTCGTAGCGGGAGCTACGAGCAGTTCTTC. The whole variable domain, filled in from reference TRBV11-2 and TRBJ2-1, reads EAGVAQSPRYKIIEKRQSVAFWCNPISGHATLYWYQQILGQGPKLLIQFQNNGVVDDSQLPKDRFSAERLKGVDSTLKIQPAKLEDSAVYLCASSFSRSGSYEQFFGPGTRLTVL.

V is TRBV18 and J is TRBJ2-7; a possible D gene is TRBD1 (7 bases). The CDR3 sequence is 15 residues long. The V gene lost 5 bases and the J gene lost 2 bases, with 16 bases spanning the gap. The V gene's germline CDR1 is KGHSH and CDR2 LQKENI. DNA of the CDR3: TGTGCCAGCTCAGCCCAACAGGGGACTCCCTACGAGCAGTACTTC. Protein product: CASSAQQGTPYEQYF.

The chain is built from TRBV30 and TRBJ1-1; D unclear. The germline V gene encodes CDR1 GTSNPN and CDR2 SVGIG (reference sequence). V gave up 0 bases and J gave up 4 bases, with 12 bases separating them. CDR3 length: 14 amino acids. The chain's CDR3 is CAWSVRSSGTEAFF. CDR3 DNA sequence: TGTGCCTGGAGTGTACGTAGTAGTGGCACTGAAGCTTTCTTT.

The chain has TRBV24-1 and TRBJ2-1; D is perhaps TRBD1 (6 bases). V gave up 1 base and J gave up 3 bases, with 12 bases separating them. Germline assignment: CDR1 KGHDR and CDR2 SFDVKD. This CDR3 comprises 16 residues. The DNA of the CDR3 is TGTGCCACCAGTGATTTTGAGACAGGTGACTACAATGAGCAGTTCTTC. This codes for CATSDFETGDYNEQFF.

The rearrangement joins TRBV10-1 to TRBJ2-1; 11 positions match TRBD2. The CDR3 spans 17 residues. V shed 4 bases and J 4 bases; nucleotides not matched to a gene: 9. CDR1 is WNHNN and CDR2 is SYGVQD in the germline V gene (reference sequence). The chain's CDR3 is CASSAGTSGGRYNEQFF. In DNA form, the CDR3 reads TGCGCCAGCAGTGCCGGGACTAGCGGAGGACGATACAATGAGCAGTTCTTC.